The present entry profiles one T cell receptor (beta chain) with its context. This sample stems from a study of blood T cell repertoires in COVID-19. This CDR3 is 15 amino acids long. Germline V gene sequence: CDR1 SGHDT, CDR2 YYEEEE. V lost 2 bases, J lost 2 bases, and 5 bases stayed unmatched. Here immunoSEQ multiplex PCR was the method, and the copy in TCRdb shows in-frame clones only, minus some. The sample lists some 250,000 clones; around 82% were seen once. This sequence joins TRBV5-6 and TRBJ2-3, with 7 positions matching TRBD1. What was sequenced was peripheral blood. The source is a woman aged 18-29 years with acute or convalescent COVID-19. CDR3 loop: CASSFRDRSTDTQYF. The CDR3 DNA reads as TGTGCCAGCAGCTTTCGGGACAGATCCACAGATACGCAGTATTTT. Full variable domain (rest looked up from reference TRBV5-6 and TRBJ2-3): DAGVTQSPTHLIKTRGQQVTLRCSPKSGHDTVSWYQQALGQGPQFIFQYYEEEERQRGNFPDRFSGHQFPNYSSELNVNALLLGDSALYLCASSFRDRSTDTQYFGPGTRLTVL.